This T cell receptor (beta chain) was found in a study of blood T cell repertoires in COVID-19 (dated by TCRdb to 2018 to 2020). At the level of the whole study: Samples from collaborators originated in the United States, Italy and Spain and spanned both the acute and convalescent phases of COVID-19. The prospective study material was composed of cDNA or gDNA derived from T cells, B-cell-depleted T cells, or PBMCs. Deeply sampled blood TCRbeta repertoires from subjects exposed to, actively infected with, or recovered from COVID-19 were included in the dataset. The repertoires were released in a freely available public database intended as a resource for research on the immune response to SARS-CoV-2. The samples were drawn from the first 160 participants of the ongoing ImmuneRACE study and from 1,254 subjects provided by 6 global collaborators. Nearly every sample came with metadata listing a de-identified subject ID, COVID-19 status, age in years and sex. Where HLA class I and class II types were available, the types were taken from metadata supplied by the sample provider, not from assay-based typing. Study-wide conclusions, independent of this receptor: The amount of clinical and demographic metadata varied by source and participant and was provided uncurated.

Collaborating institutions collected whole blood in K2EDTA tubes following their own protocols. For TCRbeta analysis, collaborators shipped samples in one of three forms: frozen whole blood, isolated PBMCs, or DNA extracted from either of those sample types. TCRbeta CDR3 regions were amplified from genomic DNA by means of the immunoSEQ Assay, a bias-controlled multiplex PCR. The original methods were these. Within the assay, amplification of reference gene primers was used to estimate how many nucleated cells each sample contained. Sequence reads were collapsed and filtered to measure the absolute abundance of every unique TCRbeta CDR3 rearrangement. For each sample, productive Simpson clonality was calculated as the square root of Simpson's diversity index over productive rearrangements. As stored in TCRdb, this immuneACCESS dataset retains in-frame rearrangements with V and J assigned. A fraction of the clones does not appear; measured against another copy, unresolved V genes explain less than half of the discrepancy, and the remainder lacks a known reason. That table gives V, J and clone size, and the DNA gave D and trimming. Across this sample there are around 620,000 clones, with around 89% seen only once. The ten largest clones capture over 0.2% of the sample.

To note about this clone: Its antigen is unknown. It has no much larger one-base neighbor in the sample; base qualities were not kept.

V and J are truncated by 4 bases and 3 bases respectively, leaving an intervening sequence of 18 bases. CDR1 and CDR2, per the germline V gene (reference sequence), are SEHNR and FQNEAQ. From the cysteine through the phenylalanine, the CDR3 covers 16 amino acids. The kept DNA is CDR3 alone, 48 bases in frame from the first base. The chain employs TRBV7-9 and TRBJ1-2, with TRBD1 as a weak D call on 6 bases. The TCR comes from a woman aged 18-29 years with acute or convalescent COVID-19. Sequences were obtained from peripheral blood. The nucleotides are TGTGCCAGCAGCTCCCCATCAGGGGTTATCGACTATGGCTACACCTTC. It translates to CASSSPSGVIDYGYTF.